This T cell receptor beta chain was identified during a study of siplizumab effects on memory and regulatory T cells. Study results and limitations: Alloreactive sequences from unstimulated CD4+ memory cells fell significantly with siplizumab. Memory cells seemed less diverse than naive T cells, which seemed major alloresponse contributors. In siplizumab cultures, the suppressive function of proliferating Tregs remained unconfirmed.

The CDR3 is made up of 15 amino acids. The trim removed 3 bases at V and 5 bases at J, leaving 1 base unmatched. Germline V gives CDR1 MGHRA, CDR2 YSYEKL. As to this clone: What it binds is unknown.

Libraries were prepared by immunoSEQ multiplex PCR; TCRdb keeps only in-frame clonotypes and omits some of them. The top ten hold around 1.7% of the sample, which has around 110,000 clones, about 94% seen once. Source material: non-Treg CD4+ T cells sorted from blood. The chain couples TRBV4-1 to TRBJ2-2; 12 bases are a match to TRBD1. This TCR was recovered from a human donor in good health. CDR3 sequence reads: CASSQGQGATGELFF. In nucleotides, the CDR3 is TGCGCCAGCAGCCAGGGACAGGGGGCAACCGGGGAGCTGTTTTTT.